This TCR beta chain originates from a study of human T cells and chemical hapten exposure. Time point in this sample: pre-sensitization, week 0. Treatment here: therapeutic diphenylcyclopropenone sensitization with weekly scalp DPC. Germline V gives CDR1 LNHDA, CDR2 SQIVND (reference sequence). The CDR3 is 15 amino acids. V lost 3 bases to trimming and J lost 6 bases, with 14 bases between them. Findings of the study overall: Expanded TCRs produced significantly more large CDR3 similarity clusters than controls did.

This clonotype was seen more than once but under ten times. Antigen unknown. Individual cDNA molecules had unique molecular identifiers attached to them by the library. How the authors handled the data: Sample-level TCR yields exhibited a median of approximately 88,000, with a range of roughly 23,224 to 700,000. TCRdb processed the RACE reads anew with MiXCR; each CDR3 protein has one entry. Clone size and V and J calls follow TCRdb, not the original study. The sample has 250,000 or so distinct CDR3 sequences; roughly 7.4% are singletons. The rearrangement links TRBV19 to TRBJ1-4; tentative D call: TRBD1 (6 bases). Specimen: whole blood, collected in connection with sensitization to the hapten diphenylcyclopropenone (DPC). The receptor was derived from a man aged 18 to 29 with alopecia areata. Some clones in this sample may be carry-over from other donors' samples. The CDR3 DNA follows: TGTGCCAGTAGTATTTCAGGGGCCCGTGATGAAAAACTGTTTTTT. It codes for CASSISGARDEKLFF.